This TCR beta chain was retrieved from a study of shared clonotypes between healthy human individuals. Data came from immunoSEQ multiplex PCR; TCRdb stores just in-frame clones and leaves some out. This table has some 2,100,000 clones, under 97% appearing once. This CDR3 contains 15 residues. V shed 9 bases and J shed 3 bases, with 18 bases lying between them. Per the germline V gene, CDR1 is LNHDA and CDR2 is SQIVND (reference sequence). The chain links TRBV19 to TRBJ1-5, with D tentatively TRBD1 (6 bases). Material: naive CD4+ T cells sorted from blood. The sample's subset: CD45RA+ positively selected. This clonotype was obtained from a man aged 18 to 29 in good health. CDR3 sequence: CASWASNRVNQPQHF. The CDR3 DNA sequence: TGTGCCAGCTGGGCAAGCAACAGGGTCAATCAGCCCCAGCATTTT.